This T cell receptor beta chain was found in a study of blood T cells in healthy people across ages. Study-level results: A roughly linear age-dependent decrease characterized TCR beta diversity per million T cells. Possibly confounding the expanded clonotype changes was the fact that donor CMV status was unknown.

A few counts support this clonotype. Its cognate antigen is unknown. The CDR3 is made up of 15 amino acids. V was trimmed by 5 bases and J by 0 bases, leaving 11 bases between them. The germline V gene encodes CDR1 SNHLY and CDR2 FYNNEI. Next came a second PCR, run for 7 to 11 cycles, which used a sample-barcoded 5' primer along with a J-beta primer mix. Template switching added a 12-random-nucleotide identifier to every cDNA molecule. TCRdb reprocessed the 5' RACE reads with MiXCR, giving one entry per CDR3 protein. The data show 1.5 million to 2 million distinct CDR3 sequences, around half seen once.

The TCR was taken from a woman between 35 and 50 years old in good health. Sequencing was performed on blood. The chain links TRBV2 to TRBJ2-1, with no clear D. The CDR3 nucleotides are TGTGCCAGCAGTATAGACTCCGGCTCCTACAATGAGCAGTTCTTC. This encodes CASSIDSGSYNEQFF.